Sequencing of this T cell receptor (beta chain) was carried out in a study of blood T cells in healthy people across ages. Whole-study results and caveats: Significant beta diversity loss was already apparent by age approximately 40, declining roughly linearly.

A second PCR, run for roughly 7 to 12 cycles, used a sample-barcoded 5' primer plus a J-beta primer mix. The template-switch adaptor, which had 12 random nucleotides, put a tag on each cDNA molecule. MiXCR was run by TCRdb on the 5' RACE reads, yielding one entry per CDR3 protein. The data contain some 640,000 distinct CDR3 sequences, around 49% of them singletons. The CDR3 has 15 amino acids. Looked up from germline, CDR1 is SEHNR and CDR2 is FQNEAQ (reference sequence). V lost 5 bases, J lost 1 base, and 14 bases lay in between. This clonotype was seen only a few times. Its cognate antigen is unknown.

This rearrangement joins TRBV7-9 to TRBJ2-5; D could derive from TRBD1 or TRBD2 (5 bases each). The sample was blood. The sequence derives from a woman in her fifties or sixties in good health. DNA for the CDR3: TGTGCCAGCAGCCCTTATCATGGGGGCCAAGAGACCCAGTACTTC. It codes for CASSPYHGGQETQYF.